This TCR beta chain comes out of a study of control samples from healthy donors and cancer patients (TCRdb year 2020). At the junction V is shortened by 4 bases and J by 2 bases; bases outside the gene matches: 17. The CDR3 holds 18 amino acids from the cysteine to the phenylalanine. The CDR3 DNA has 54 bases and is translated from base 1. According to the germline V gene (reference sequence), CDR1 reads SEHNR and CDR2 reads FQNEAQ. Libraries were constructed by the immunoSEQ multiplex PCR assay. Held by TCRdb, this immuneACCESS table contains in-frame sequences only and omits some clones. Under half of the omission traces to an unresolved V gene where checked; the cause of the rest is unknown. A total of 250,000 to 300,000 clones appear in this sample, over 75% of them only once. Less than 15% of the sample is held by the ten biggest clonotypes. Details on this clone: Its antigen is currently not known. Per-base qualities were not stored, and no clone one base away is much larger.

The clonotype was recovered from a woman aged 60-70 years with lung cancer. The sample consisted of PBMCs. The sequence is built from TRBV7-9 and TRBJ2-7; TRBD2 matches 7 bases in the middle. CDR3 reads: CASSSTITGGIKPYEQYF. The DNA is as follows: TGTGCCAGCAGCTCCACCATAACGGGGGGAATAAAACCCTACGAGCAGTACTTC.